A selection of T cell receptor beta chains follows, all from one sample in a study of blood T cells in healthy people across ages. TCRdb called the 5' RACE reads again in MiXCR, with one record for every CDR3 protein. The sample yields hundreds of thousands of distinct CDR3 sequences, around 41% seen once. What was sequenced was blood. The receptors here all came from a man aged 80 or over in good health. CDR3s leave out the opening cysteine and the closing phenylalanine or tryptophan. The order of the fields is V gene, J gene, CDR3 protein.

v_gene: TRBV7-9; j_gene: TRBJ1-1; CDR3aa: ASSLVGTGSTEAF
v_gene: TRBV7-2; j_gene: TRBJ2-1; CDR3aa: ASSLDWDEQF
v_gene: TRBV27; j_gene: TRBJ2-1; CDR3aa: ASTKAGDSGGEQF
v_gene: TRBV21-1; j_gene: .; CDR3aa: ASSKCLDEQY
v_gene: TRBV27; j_gene: TRBJ1-1; CDR3aa: ASSSPGQGYAEAF
v_gene: TRBV29-1; j_gene: TRBJ1-2; CDR3aa: SVRDRDCGYT
v_gene: TRBV4-2; j_gene: TRBJ2-4; CDR3aa: ASSQDGGGLKNIQY
v_gene: TRBV6-6; j_gene: TRBJ2-3; CDR3aa: ASSPRTSGGPDTQY
v_gene: TRBV6-4; j_gene: TRBJ2-3; CDR3aa: ASSDHEPRDSSRDTQY
v_gene: TRBV20-1; j_gene: TRBJ2-1; CDR3aa: SRTGRNNEQF
v_gene: TRBV9; j_gene: TRBJ1-1; CDR3aa: ASSVGGPGTEAF
v_gene: TRBV7-9; j_gene: TRBJ2-1; CDR3aa: ASSLVLAGVNEQF
v_gene: TRBV4-1; j_gene: TRBJ2-7; CDR3aa: ASSQATSGNYEQY